The 30 T cell receptor beta chains presented below share a single source sample, sequenced in a study of T-cell memory formation after mild COVID-19. MiXCR, run by TCRdb on the 5' RACE reads, gives a single entry per CDR3 protein. The table includes about 84,000 distinct CDR3 sequences, around 13% detected once. Sequencing input: PBMCs or a T cell subset sorted from them (not recorded which). All receptors derive from an adult woman who had mild COVID-19 (a few samples of this study predate the infection). Cell type and time point are not known.

The sample holds many counts of this clonotype. V is TRBV7-9 and J is TRBJ2-1; 9 bases align to TRBD1. The CDR3 runs 14 residues. Germline V CDR1 and CDR2: SEHNR, FQNEAQ (reference sequence). With V trimmed by 5 bases and J by 7 bases, 6 bases remained unmatched. CDR3 bases: TGTGCCAGCAGCCGGAGGACAGGGGAAAATGAGCAGTTCTTC. Protein: CASSRRTGENEQFF.

The rearrangement joins TRBV10-3 to TRBJ2-5; TRBD2 matches 11 bases. The junction had 15 bases not matched to a gene; V was cut back by 2 bases and J by 4 bases. The V gene's germline CDR1 is ENHRY and CDR2 SYGVKD. The CDR3 runs 19 residues. CDR3 sequence (DNA): TGTGCCATCAGTGAGACCGTGGCTAGCGGGGGGCAACGGAGAGAGACCCAGTACTTC. Its translation is CAISETVASGGQRRETQYF.

The V gene is TRBV12-3 or TRBV12-4, the J gene TRBJ2-3; unclear D gene. The ends were cut back, 0 bases at V and 6 bases at J, with 10 bases in the middle. The CDR3 is 14 residues long. This CDR3 reads CASSLARLTDTQYF. CDR3 nucleotides: TGTGCCAGCAGTTTAGCCAGGCTCACGGATACGCAGTATTTT.

Ten or more counts support this clonotype. The chain has TRBV12-3 or TRBV12-4 and TRBJ2-2, with a weak D call TRBD1 (6 bases). CDR3 size: 14 residues. V was shortened by 7 bases and J by 4 bases, with 13 bases between the two germline ends. CDR3 in DNA: TGTGCCAGCACTGTACAGGGTTTCACCGGGGAGCTGTTTTTT. Its protein is CASTVQGFTGELFF.

There are many counts of this clonotype. The rearrangement links TRBV5-1 to TRBJ1-1; D gene unclear. CDR3 length: 14 residues. The ends were cut back, 0 bases at V and 1 base at J, with 7 bases in the middle. The germline CDR1 and CDR2 sequences are SGHRS and YFSETQ. CDR3 protein: CASSLEVPNTEAFF. CDR3 in DNA: TGCGCCAGCAGCTTGGAGGTCCCGAACACTGAAGCTTTCTTT.

In this sample, this clonotype turned up a few times. The rearrangement joins TRBV2 to TRBJ2-1; D might be TRBD1 or TRBD2, each matching 5 bases. Germline V gene lookup returns CDR1 SNHLY and CDR2 FYNNEI. The V gene lost 7 bases and the J gene lost 6 bases, with 13 bases spanning the gap. There are 13 residues in the CDR3. CDR3 in DNA: TGTGCCAGCATGAGGCAGGGAGCCAATGAGCAGTTCTTC. It translates to CASMRQGANEQFF. Full variable domain (rest looked up from reference TRBV2 and TRBJ2-1): EPEVTQTPSHQVTQMGQEVILRCVPISNHLYFYWYRQILGQKVEFLVSFYNNEISEKSEIFDDQFSVERPDGSNFTLKIRSTKLEDSAMYFCASMRQGANEQFFGPGTRLTVL.

The table lists this clonotype with many counts. The rearrangement joins TRBV3-1 to TRBJ1-3; D is unclear. Germline loops: CDR1 LGHDT, CDR2 YNNKEL (reference sequence). This CDR3 is 15 amino acids long. Trimming took off 0 bases at V and 0 bases at J, with 6 bases between the two ends. In DNA form, the CDR3 reads TGTGCCAGCAGCCAAGACGGAAGCTCTGGAAACACCATATATTTT. Its translation: CASSQDGSSGNTIYF.

This clonotype has more than one count but fewer than ten. The gene calls are TRBV12-3 or TRBV12-4 and TRBJ2-2, with D possibly matching TRBD2 (5 bases). V lost 5 bases and J 0 bases, leaving 7 bases between the germline ends. The CDR3 is 14 amino acids. The CDR3 coding sequence is TGTGCCAGCAGTGAGGGCCCGAACACCGGGGAGCTGTTTTTT. Its translation is CASSEGPNTGELFF.

There are a few counts of this clonotype. The J gene is TRBJ2-7, the V gene TRBV12-3 or TRBV12-4, with 9 bases identical to TRBD1. The trim removed 4 bases at V and 6 bases at J, leaving 7 bases unmatched. The CDR3 loop spans 14 amino acids. The CDR3, as DNA: TGTGCCAGCAGTTCCACTTGGGACAGGGCCGAGCAGTACTTC. It translates to CASSSTWDRAEQYF.

This clonotype was recorded a few times. The CDR3 spells CASSLPGLQRAQHF. The CDR3 region has the DNA TGTGCCAGCAGTTTACCGGGTCTCCAAAGGGCCCAGCATTTT. This rearrangement joins TRBV12-3 or TRBV12-4 to TRBJ1-5; D gene uncertain. The CDR3 length is 14 residues. Trimming took off 2 bases at V and 11 bases at J, with 16 bases between the two ends.

The chain couples TRBV6-5 to TRBJ2-5; 9 bases are shared with TRBD2. The CDR3 spans 16 residues. J lost 3 bases, V lost 5 bases, and 10 bases had no gene match. The germline V gene encodes CDR1 MNHEY and CDR2 SVGAGI. The CDR3 DNA is TGTGCCAGCAGTAACCGACTAGCGGCTGTGGAAGAGACCCAGTACTTC. Its protein is CASSNRLAAVEETQYF.

A few counts support this clonotype. The chain joins TRBV4-2 to TRBJ2-1; TRBD1 aligns across 7 bases. This CDR3 contains 15 residues. Germline trimming cut 0 bases from V and 9 bases from J; bases unmatched to any gene: 8. The germline V gene has CDR1 LGHNA and CDR2 YNFKEQ. The CDR3, as DNA: TGTGCCAGCAGCCAAGACCCGGGACAGTCCAGTGAGCAGTTCTTC. It specifies CASSQDPGQSSEQFF.

The table lists this clonotype with a few counts. This chain links TRBV6-5 with TRBJ2-5; TRBD1 agrees at 7 bases. Germline CDR1 reads MNHEY; CDR2 reads SVGAGI. The CDR3 contains 14 residues. Trimming at V came to 2 bases and at J to 2 bases, leaving 2 bases not matched to a gene. The DNA of the CDR3 is TGTGCCAGCAGTTACGCAGGGGGACAAGAGACCCAGTACTTC. Translation gives CASSYAGGQETQYF.

The table lists this clonotype with many counts. The V and J genes are TRBV20-1 and TRBJ2-1; 9 nucleotides match TRBD2. The CDR3 covers 16 residues. V shed 3 bases, J shed 6 bases, and the junction held 12 bases outside the gene matches. Germline values: CDR1 DFQATT, CDR2 SNEGSKA (reference sequence). The CDR3 reads CSARDQAGLATNEQFF. DNA for the CDR3: TGCAGTGCTAGGGATCAAGCGGGACTAGCAACCAATGAGCAGTTCTTC.

This clonotype was found a few times. The chain joins TRBV13 to TRBJ2-5, with D tentatively TRBD2 (5 bases). This CDR3 has 14 amino acids. CDR1 is PRHDT and CDR2 is FYEKMQ in the germline V gene (reference sequence). V lost 4 bases and J 1 base, leaving 10 bases between the germline ends. This CDR3 reads CASSSKTTQETQYF. The CDR3 bases are TGTGCCAGCAGCTCTAAGACTACCCAAGAGACCCAGTACTTC.

This clonotype was counted ten times or more. The chain joins TRBV12-3 or TRBV12-4 to TRBJ2-7, with a tentative D call TRBD1 (6 bases). The CDR3 is made up of 11 amino acids. V was trimmed by 6 bases and J by 9 bases, leaving 12 bases between them. CDR3 protein: CASSETGTQYF. Here the CDR3 DNA reads TGTGCCAGCAGCGAAACAGGGACGCAGTACTTC.

This clonotype was seen a few times. The chain recombines TRBV7-9 with TRBJ2-7; no reliable D call. The CDR3 runs 15 residues. Trimming shortened V by 1 base and J by 1 base, and 11 bases separated the two germline ends. Looked up from germline, CDR1 is SEHNR and CDR2 is FQNEAQ (reference sequence). The chain's CDR3 is CASSLGGIPSYEQYF. CDR3 nucleotides: TGTGCCAGCAGCTTAGGGGGTATCCCTTCCTACGAGCAGTACTTC.

This clonotype has more than one count but fewer than ten. The V call is TRBV7-9, the J call TRBJ1-2, with D possibly TRBD1 on 6 matching bases. V dropped 5 bases and J dropped 2 bases, with 21 bases sitting between them. CDR3 length: 17 residues. From germline, CDR1 is SEHNR and CDR2 FQNEAQ (reference sequence). The CDR3 spells CASSRFPPTGTNYGYTF. For the CDR3, the DNA is TGTGCCAGCAGCCGCTTTCCGCCGACAGGAACGAACTATGGCTACACCTTC.

This rearrangement joins TRBV7-2 to TRBJ2-7; TRBD2 might be the D (5 bases). The CDR3 covers 13 residues. The V gene lost 7 bases and the J gene lost 5 bases, with 15 bases spanning the gap. Germline V gives CDR1 SGHTA, CDR2 FQGNSA. The CDR3 DNA sequence: TGTGCCAGCACTCCGAGGGTTGTCCACGAGCAGTACTTC. Translating it yields CASTPRVVHEQYF.

This clonotype was seen a few times. The chain joins TRBV2 to TRBJ2-7, with 7 bases that match TRBD2. The CDR3 has 13 residues. With V trimmed by 6 bases and J by 0 bases, 2 bases remained unmatched. Germline V gene lookup returns CDR1 SNHLY and CDR2 FYNNEI. CDR3 loop: CASSRDYSYEQYF. CDR3 nucleotide sequence: TGTGCCAGCAGCCGGGACTACTCCTACGAGCAGTACTTC.

J is TRBJ2-5 and V is TRBV7-6; D unclear. Trimming stripped 1 base from V and 0 bases from J, with 9 bases between. The CDR3 totals 15 residues. Germline CDR1 reads SGHVS; CDR2 reads FNYEAQ. The CDR3 loop reads CASSLGASHQETQYF. CDR3 coding DNA: TGTGCCAGCAGCTTAGGCGCCTCACACCAAGAGACCCAGTACTTC.

This clonotype was counted a few times. This chain connects TRBV4-3 to TRBJ2-5; 9 bases map to TRBD2. This CDR3 region has 16 residues. The V gene end was trimmed by 0 bases and the J gene end by 5 bases; junction bases not matched to a gene: 7. Germline-derived CDR1 and CDR2 are LGHNA and YSLEER. CDR3 nucleotide sequence: TGCGCCAGCAGCCAAGATAGGACTAGCGCGGGCGAGACCCAGTACTTC. This translates into CASSQDRTSAGETQYF.

V and J are TRBV27 and TRBJ1-2, with 9 bases fitting TRBD1. The CDR3 contains 14 residues. Trimming took 6 bases from V and 1 from J; bases not matched to a gene: 3. Germline CDR1 MNHEY, CDR2 SMNVEV (reference sequence). CDR3 amino acids: CASSPTGGNYGYTF. In nucleotides, the CDR3 is TGTGCCAGCAGCCCGACAGGGGGTAACTATGGCTACACCTTC.

This clonotype was counted a few times. The V call is TRBV6-5, the J call TRBJ2-7; D may be TRBD2 (6 bases). Trimming took off 7 bases at V and 0 bases at J, with 13 bases between the two ends. This CDR3 region has 14 residues. Per the germline V gene, CDR1 is MNHEY and CDR2 is SVGAGI. The CDR3 loop reads CASMKAGPSYEQYF. The CDR3 nucleotides read TGTGCCAGCATGAAAGCGGGCCCCTCCTACGAGCAGTACTTC.

This clonotype turned up a few times. The V call is TRBV10-3, the J call TRBJ2-1; 8 bases match TRBD2. The CDR3 has 13 amino acids. Germline-derived CDR1 and CDR2 are ENHRY and SYGVKD. J gave up 6 bases and V 10 bases, and 8 bases lay outside the gene matches. The CDR3 DNA reads as TGTGCCACCTCACTAGCGGCGGGCAATGAGCAGTTCTTC. Encoded protein: CATSLAAGNEQFF.

This clonotype was seen a few times. The chain carries TRBV7-9 and TRBJ2-7; weak D call: TRBD1 (6 bases). There are 13 residues in the CDR3. Between the trimmed V and J ends, which lost 8 bases and 4 bases, there was a span of 15 bases. Looked up from germline, CDR1 is SEHNR and CDR2 is FQNEAQ (reference sequence). The CDR3, as DNA: TGTGCCAGCCGAAGACAGGACCGTTACGAGCAGTACTTC. Protein sequence: CASRRQDRYEQYF.

This clonotype was counted between two and nine times. The chain couples TRBV4-1 to TRBJ2-3; 7 bases line up with TRBD2. Per germline, CDR1 MGHRA and CDR2 YSYEKL. V shed 4 bases, J shed 5 bases, and the junction held 12 bases outside the gene matches. The CDR3 runs to 16 residues. The CDR3 reads CASSRSGTIVVDTQYF. The CDR3, as DNA: TGCGCCAGCAGCCGTTCCGGGACTATAGTAGTAGATACGCAGTATTTT.

V is TRBV12-3 or TRBV12-4 and J is TRBJ1-1, with 8 bases fitting TRBD1. The CDR3 covers 18 residues. The V gene end was trimmed by 3 bases and the J gene end by 3 bases; junction bases not matched to a gene: 15. The CDR3 region is CASSFEDRVVIVDTEAFF. The CDR3 DNA is TGTGCCAGCAGTTTTGAGGACAGGGTAGTAATCGTGGACACTGAAGCTTTCTTT.

CDR3 DNA: TGTGCCAGCAGCGTAGAAGGACAGGGAGTCTACGAGCAGTACTTC. Encoded protein: CASSVEGQGVYEQYF. The J gene is TRBJ2-7, the V gene TRBV9; 8 bases match TRBD1. In germline, CDR1 is SGDLS, CDR2 YYNGEE. The CDR3 spans 15 residues. V lost 0 bases to trimming and J lost 3 bases; unmatched junction nucleotides: 5.

The V gene is TRBV4-2, the J gene TRBJ2-1, with D possibly being TRBD1 or TRBD2 (5 bases each). The V end was cut by 0 bases, the J end by 6 bases, with 12 bases between. CDR1 is LGHNA and CDR2 is YNFKEQ in the germline V gene. The length of the CDR3 is 15 residues. The CDR3 reads CASSQDMGEGNEQFF. In DNA form, the CDR3 reads TGTGCCAGCAGCCAAGATATGGGGGAAGGCAATGAGCAGTTCTTC.